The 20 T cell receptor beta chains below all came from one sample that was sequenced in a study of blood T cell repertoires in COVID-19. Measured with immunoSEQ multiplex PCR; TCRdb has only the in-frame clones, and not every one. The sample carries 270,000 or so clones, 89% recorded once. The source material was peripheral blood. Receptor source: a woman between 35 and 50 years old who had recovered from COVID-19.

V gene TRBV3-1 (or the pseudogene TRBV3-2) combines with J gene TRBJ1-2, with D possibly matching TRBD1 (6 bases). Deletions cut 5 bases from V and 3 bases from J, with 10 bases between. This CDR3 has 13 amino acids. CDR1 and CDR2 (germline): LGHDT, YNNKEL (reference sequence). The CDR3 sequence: CASSSGQYYGYTF. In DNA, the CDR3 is TGTGCCAGCAGCAGTGGACAGTACTATGGCTACACCTTC.

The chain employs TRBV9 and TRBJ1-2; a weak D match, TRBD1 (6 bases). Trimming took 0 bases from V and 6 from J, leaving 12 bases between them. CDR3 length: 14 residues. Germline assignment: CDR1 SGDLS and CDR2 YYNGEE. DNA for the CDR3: TGTGCCAGCAGCGTAGAGGGCAGGGGACATGGCTACACCTTC. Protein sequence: CASSVEGRGHGYTF.

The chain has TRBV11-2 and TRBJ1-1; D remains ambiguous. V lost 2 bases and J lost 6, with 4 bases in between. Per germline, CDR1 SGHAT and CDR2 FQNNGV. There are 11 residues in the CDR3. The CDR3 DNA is TGTGCCAGCAGCTTACAGGCTGAAGCTTTCTTT. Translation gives CASSLQAEAFF. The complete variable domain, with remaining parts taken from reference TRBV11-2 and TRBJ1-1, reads EAGVAQSPRYKIIEKRQSVAFWCNPISGHATLYWYQQILGQGPKLLIQFQNNGVVDDSQLPKDRFSAERLKGVDSTLKIQPAKLEDSAVYLCASSLQAEAFFGQGTRLTVV.

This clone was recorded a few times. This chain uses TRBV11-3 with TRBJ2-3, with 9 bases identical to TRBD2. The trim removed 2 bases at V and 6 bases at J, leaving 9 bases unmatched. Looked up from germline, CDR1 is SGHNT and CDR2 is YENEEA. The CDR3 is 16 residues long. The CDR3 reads CASSLYGGGAADTQYF. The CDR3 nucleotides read TGTGCCAGCAGCTTATACGGCGGGGGGGCCGCCGATACGCAGTATTTT.

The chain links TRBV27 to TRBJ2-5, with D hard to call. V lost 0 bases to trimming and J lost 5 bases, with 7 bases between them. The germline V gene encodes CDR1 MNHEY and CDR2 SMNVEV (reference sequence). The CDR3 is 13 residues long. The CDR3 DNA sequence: TGTGCCAGCAGTTTATCGTTCGGGGAGACCCAGTACTTC. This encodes CASSLSFGETQYF.

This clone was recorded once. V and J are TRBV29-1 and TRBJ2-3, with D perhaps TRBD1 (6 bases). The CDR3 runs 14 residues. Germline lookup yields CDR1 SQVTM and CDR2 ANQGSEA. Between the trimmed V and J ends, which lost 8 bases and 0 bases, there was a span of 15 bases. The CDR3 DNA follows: TGCAGCACCCAGACAGGCGGGAGCACAGATACGCAGTATTTT. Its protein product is CSTQTGGSTDTQYF.

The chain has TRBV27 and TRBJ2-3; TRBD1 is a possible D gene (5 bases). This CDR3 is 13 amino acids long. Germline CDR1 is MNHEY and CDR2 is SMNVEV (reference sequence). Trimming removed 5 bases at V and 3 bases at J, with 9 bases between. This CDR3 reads CASSTPGTDTQYF. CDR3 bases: TGTGCCAGCAGTACCCCAGGGACAGATACGCAGTATTTT.

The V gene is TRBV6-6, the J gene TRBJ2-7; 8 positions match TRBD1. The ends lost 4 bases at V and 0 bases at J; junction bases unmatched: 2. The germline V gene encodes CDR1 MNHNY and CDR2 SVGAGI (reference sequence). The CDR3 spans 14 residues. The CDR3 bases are TGTGCCAGCAGTTTCGGACAGGGCTCCTACGAGCAGTACTTC. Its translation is CASSFGQGSYEQYF.

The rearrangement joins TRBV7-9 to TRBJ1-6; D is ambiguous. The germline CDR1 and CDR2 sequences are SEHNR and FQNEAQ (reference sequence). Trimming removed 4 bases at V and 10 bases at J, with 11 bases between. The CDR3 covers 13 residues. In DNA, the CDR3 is TGTGCCAGCAGCTCTGAACTTTCGTCACCCCTCCACTTT. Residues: CASSSELSSPLHF. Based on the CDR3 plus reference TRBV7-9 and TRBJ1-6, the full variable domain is DTGVSQNPRHKITKRGQNVTFRCDPISEHNRLYWYRQTLGQGPEFLTYFQNEAQLEKSRLLSDRFSAERPKGSFSTLEIQRTEQGDSAMYLCASSSELSSPLHFGNGTRLTVT.

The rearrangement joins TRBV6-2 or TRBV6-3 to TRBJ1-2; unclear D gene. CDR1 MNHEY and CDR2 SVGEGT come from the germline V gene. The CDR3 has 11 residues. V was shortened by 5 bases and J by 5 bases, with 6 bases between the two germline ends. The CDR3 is CASSNNYGYTF. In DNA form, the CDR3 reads TGTGCCAGCAGTAACAATTATGGCTACACCTTC.

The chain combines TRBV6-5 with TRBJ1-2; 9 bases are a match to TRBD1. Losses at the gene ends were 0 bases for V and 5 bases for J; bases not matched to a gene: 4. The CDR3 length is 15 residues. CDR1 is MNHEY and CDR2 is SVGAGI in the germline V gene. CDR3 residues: CASSYSRGTGYGYTF. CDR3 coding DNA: TGTGCCAGCAGTTACTCTCGCGGGACAGGGTATGGCTACACCTTC.

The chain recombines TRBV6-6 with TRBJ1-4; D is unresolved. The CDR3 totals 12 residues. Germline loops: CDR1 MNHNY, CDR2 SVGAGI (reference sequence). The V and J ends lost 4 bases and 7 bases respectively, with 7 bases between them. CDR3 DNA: TGTGCCAGCAGTTCGGGGAGTGAAAAACTGTTTTTT. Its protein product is CASSSGSEKLFF.

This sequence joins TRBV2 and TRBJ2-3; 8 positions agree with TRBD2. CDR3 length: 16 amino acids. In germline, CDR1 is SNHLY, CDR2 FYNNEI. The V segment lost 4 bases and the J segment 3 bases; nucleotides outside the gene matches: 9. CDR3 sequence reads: CASSVHGGGWTDTQYF. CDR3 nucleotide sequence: TGTGCCAGCAGTGTGCATGGCGGGGGGTGGACAGATACGCAGTATTTT.

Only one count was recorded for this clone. The CDR3 spells CASSTTGATTEAFF. CDR3 sequence (DNA): TGCGCCAGCAGCACGACAGGGGCGACCACTGAAGCTTTCTTT. The chain is built from TRBV10-2 and TRBJ1-1; TRBD1 agrees at 8 bases. The V segment lost 6 bases and the J segment 4 bases; nucleotides outside the gene matches: 7. CDR1 and CDR2 from the germline V gene are WSHSY and SAAADI. This CDR3 spans 14 amino acids.

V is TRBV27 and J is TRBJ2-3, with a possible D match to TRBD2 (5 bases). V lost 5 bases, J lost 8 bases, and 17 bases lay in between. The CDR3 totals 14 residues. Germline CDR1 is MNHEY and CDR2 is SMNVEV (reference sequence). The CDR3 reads CASSPIIFRGTQYF. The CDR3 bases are TGTGCCAGCAGTCCCATTATCTTTCGGGGTACGCAGTATTTT.

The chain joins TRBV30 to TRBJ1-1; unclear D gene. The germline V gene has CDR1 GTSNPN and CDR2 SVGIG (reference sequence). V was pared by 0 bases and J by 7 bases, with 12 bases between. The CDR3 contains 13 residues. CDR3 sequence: CAWSVRTVSEAFF. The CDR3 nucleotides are TGTGCCTGGAGTGTAAGAACGGTTAGTGAAGCTTTCTTT.

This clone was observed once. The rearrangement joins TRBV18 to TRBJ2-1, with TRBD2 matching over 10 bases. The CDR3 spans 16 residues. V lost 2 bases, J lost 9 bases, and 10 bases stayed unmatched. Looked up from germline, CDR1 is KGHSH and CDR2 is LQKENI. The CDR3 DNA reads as TGTGCCAGCTCACCAGGCCTAGCGGGAGACAGCGGTGAGCAGTTCTTC. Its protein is CASSPGLAGDSGEQFF. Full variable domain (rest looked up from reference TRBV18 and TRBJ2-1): NAGVMQNPRHLVRRRGQEARLRCSPMKGHSHVYWYRQLPEEGLKFMVYLQKENIIDESGMPKERFSAEFPKEGPSILRIQQVVRGDSAAYFCASSPGLAGDSGEQFFGPGTRLTVL.

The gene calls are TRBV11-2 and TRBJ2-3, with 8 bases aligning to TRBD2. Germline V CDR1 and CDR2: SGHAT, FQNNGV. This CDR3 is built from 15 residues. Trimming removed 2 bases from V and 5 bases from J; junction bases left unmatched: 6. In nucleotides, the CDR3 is TGTGCCAGCAGCTTATCCGGGGGGGCGATAGATACGCAGTATTTT. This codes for CASSLSGGAIDTQYF.

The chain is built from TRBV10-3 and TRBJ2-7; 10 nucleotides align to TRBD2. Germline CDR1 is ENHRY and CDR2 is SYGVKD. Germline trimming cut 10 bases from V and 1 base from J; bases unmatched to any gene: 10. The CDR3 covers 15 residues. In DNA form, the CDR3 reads TGTGCCAACAAAGGGACTAGCGACCTTTCCTACGAGCAGTACGTC. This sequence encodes CANKGTSDLSYEQYV.

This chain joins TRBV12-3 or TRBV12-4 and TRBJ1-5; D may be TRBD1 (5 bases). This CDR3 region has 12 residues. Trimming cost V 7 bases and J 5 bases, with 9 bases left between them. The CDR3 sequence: CASNSGYQPQHF. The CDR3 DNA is TGTGCCAGCAATTCAGGGTATCAGCCCCAGCATTTT.